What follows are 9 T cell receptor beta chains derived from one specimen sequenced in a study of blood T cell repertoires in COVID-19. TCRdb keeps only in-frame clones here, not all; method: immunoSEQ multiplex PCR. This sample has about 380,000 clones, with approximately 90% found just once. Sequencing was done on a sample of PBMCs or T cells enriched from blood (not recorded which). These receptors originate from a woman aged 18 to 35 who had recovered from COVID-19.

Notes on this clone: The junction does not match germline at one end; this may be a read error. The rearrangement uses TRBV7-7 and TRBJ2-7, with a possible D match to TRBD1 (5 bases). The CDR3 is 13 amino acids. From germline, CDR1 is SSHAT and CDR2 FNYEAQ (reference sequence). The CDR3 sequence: CASSLILGDEQYF. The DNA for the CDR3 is TGTGCTAGCAGCTTAATTTTAGGGGACGAGCAGTACTTC.

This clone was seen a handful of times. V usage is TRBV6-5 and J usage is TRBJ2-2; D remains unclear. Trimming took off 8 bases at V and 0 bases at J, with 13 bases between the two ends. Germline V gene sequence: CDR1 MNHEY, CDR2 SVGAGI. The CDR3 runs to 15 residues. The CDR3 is CASGYGGPNTGELFF. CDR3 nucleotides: TGTGCCAGCGGATATGGCGGTCCGAACACCGGGGAGCTGTTTTTT.

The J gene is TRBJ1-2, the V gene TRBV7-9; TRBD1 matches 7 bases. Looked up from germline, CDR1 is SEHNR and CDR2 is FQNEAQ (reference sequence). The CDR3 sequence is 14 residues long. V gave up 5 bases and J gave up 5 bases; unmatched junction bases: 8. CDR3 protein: CASSITRDSYGYTF. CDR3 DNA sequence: TGTGCCAGCAGCATAACTCGGGACAGTTATGGCTACACCTTC. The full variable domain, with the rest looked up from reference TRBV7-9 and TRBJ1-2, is DTGVSQNPRHKITKRGQNVTFRCDPISEHNRLYWYRQTLGQGPEFLTYFQNEAQLEKSRLLSDRFSAERPKGSFSTLEIQRTEQGDSAMYLCASSITRDSYGYTFGSGTRLTVV.

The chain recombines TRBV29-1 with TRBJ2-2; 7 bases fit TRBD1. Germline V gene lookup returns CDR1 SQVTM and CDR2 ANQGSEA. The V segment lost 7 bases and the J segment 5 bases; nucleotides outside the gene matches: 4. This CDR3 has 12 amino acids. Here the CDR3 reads CSAPTGTGELFF. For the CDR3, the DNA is TGCAGCGCCCCGACAGGGACCGGGGAGCTGTTTTTT.

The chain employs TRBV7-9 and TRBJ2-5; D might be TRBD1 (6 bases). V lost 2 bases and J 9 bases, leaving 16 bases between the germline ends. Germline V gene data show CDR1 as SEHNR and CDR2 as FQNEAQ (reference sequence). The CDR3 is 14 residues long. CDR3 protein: CASSLLAGVEAQYF. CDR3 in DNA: TGTGCCAGCAGCTTACTCGCAGGGGTCGAGGCCCAGTACTTC.

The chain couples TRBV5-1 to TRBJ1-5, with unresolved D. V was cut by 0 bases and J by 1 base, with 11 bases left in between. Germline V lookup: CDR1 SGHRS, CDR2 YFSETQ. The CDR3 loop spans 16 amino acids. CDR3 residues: CASSLEAGMSNQPQHF. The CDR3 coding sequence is TGCGCCAGCAGCTTGGAGGCGGGTATGAGCAATCAGCCCCAGCATTTT. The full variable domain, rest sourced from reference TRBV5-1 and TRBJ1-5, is KAGVTQTPRYLIKTRGQQVTLSCSPISGHRSVSWYQQTPGQGLQFLFEYFSETQRNKGNFPGRFSGRQFSNSRSEMNVSTLELGDSALYLCASSLEAGMSNQPQHFGDGTRLSIL.

The DNA for the CDR3 is TGTGCCTTCAGGGGGCGGGCTAATGAAAAACTGTTTTTT. Its protein product is CAFRGRANEKLFF. This chain links TRBV30 with TRBJ1-4, with 8 positions matching TRBD1. The CDR3 extends over 13 amino acids. From germline, CDR1 is GTSNPN and CDR2 SVGIG (reference sequence). The V and J ends lost 7 bases and 3 bases, in that order; junction bases with no gene match: 4.

CDR3 bases: TGTGCCAGCAGTGTAGGGCAGCGGGGGGGCCCCATTGATACGCAGTATTTT. It codes for CASSVGQRGGPIDTQYF. J is TRBJ2-3 and V is TRBV6-1; TRBD2 aligns across 10 bases. Looked up from germline, CDR1 is MNHNS and CDR2 is SASEGT. This CDR3 has 17 residues. The junction had 13 bases not matched to a gene; V was cut back by 4 bases and J by 6 bases.

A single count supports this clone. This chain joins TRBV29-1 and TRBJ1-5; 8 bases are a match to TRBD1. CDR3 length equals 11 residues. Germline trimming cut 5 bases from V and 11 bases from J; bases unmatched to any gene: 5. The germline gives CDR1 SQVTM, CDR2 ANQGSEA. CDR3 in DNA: TGCAGCGTTATTTCGGGACAGGCCCAGCATTTT. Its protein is CSVISGQAQHF. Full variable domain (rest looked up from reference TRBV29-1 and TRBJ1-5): SAVISQKPSRDICQRGTSLTIQCQVDSQVTMMFWYRQQPGQSLTLIATANQGSEATYESGFVIDKFPISRPNLTFSTLTVSNMSPEDSSIYLCSVISGQAQHFGDGTRLSIL.